This TCR beta chain was recorded in a study of cytomegalovirus exposure and HLA in healthy donors. For this clone: Its antigen is currently unknown.

The ends lost 4 bases at V and 3 bases at J; junction bases unmatched: 7. Germline CDR1 SGHDN, CDR2 FVKESK. There are 17 residues in the CDR3. The study ran its PCR with 60 Vbeta and 13 Jbeta primers. The table came from immunoSEQ multiplex PCR; TCRdb's copy has only in-frame clones and leaves some out. The sample contains some 140,000 clones, around 77% of which appear only once. General observations from the study: Some segments of the V type, notably TRBV6-2 and TRBV6-3, were excluded as indistinguishable.

The chain couples TRBV14 to TRBJ2-7, with TRBD2 matching over 15 bases. The sequencing sample was made of PBMCs. The TCR sequence derives from a man aged 45-65 years in good health and CMV-seronegative. In nucleotides, the CDR3 is TGTGCCAGCAGCCCAACCGGACTAGCGGGGGGGGTCTACGAGCAGTACTTC. Protein sequence: CASSPTGLAGGVYEQYF.